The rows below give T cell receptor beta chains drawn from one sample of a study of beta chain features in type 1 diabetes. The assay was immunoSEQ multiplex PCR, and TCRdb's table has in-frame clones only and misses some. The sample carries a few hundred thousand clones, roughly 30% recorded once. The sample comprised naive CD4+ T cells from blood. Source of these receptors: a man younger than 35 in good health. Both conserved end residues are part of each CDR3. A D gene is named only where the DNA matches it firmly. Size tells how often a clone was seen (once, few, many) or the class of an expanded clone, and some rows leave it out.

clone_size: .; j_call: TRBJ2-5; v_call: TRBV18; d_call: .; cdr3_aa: CASSPPSGSQETQYF; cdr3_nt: TGTGCCAGCTCACCACCCTCCGGGTCTCAAGAGACCCAGTACTTC
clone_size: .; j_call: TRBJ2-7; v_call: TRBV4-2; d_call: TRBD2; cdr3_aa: CASSLSGTSFYEQYF; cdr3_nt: TGTGCCAGCAGCCTCTCCGGGACTAGCTTCTACGAGCAGTACTTC
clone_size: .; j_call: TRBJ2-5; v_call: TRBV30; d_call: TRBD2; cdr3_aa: CAWSDRRTSGSESQYF; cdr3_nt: TGTGCCTGGAGTGATAGGCGGACTAGCGGGTCTGAGTCCCAGTACTTC
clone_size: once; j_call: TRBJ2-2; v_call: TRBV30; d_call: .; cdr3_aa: CAWSSSGTDTGELFF; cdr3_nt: TGTGCCTGGAGTTCTTCCGGGACTGACACCGGGGAGCTGTTTTTT
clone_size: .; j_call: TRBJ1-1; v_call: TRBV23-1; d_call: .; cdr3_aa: CASRRDPDGNTEAFF; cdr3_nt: TGCGCCAGCAGAAGGGACCCGGACGGGAACACTGAAGCTTTCTTT
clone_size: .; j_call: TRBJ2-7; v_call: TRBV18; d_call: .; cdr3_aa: CASSPRQANEQYF; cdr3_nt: TGTGCCAGCTCACCACGACAGGCCAACGAGCAGTACTTC
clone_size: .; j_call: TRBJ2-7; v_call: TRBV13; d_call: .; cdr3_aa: CASSPYRDKSMEQYF; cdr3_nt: TGTGCCAGCAGCCCATACCGGGACAAGAGTATGGAGCAGTACTTC
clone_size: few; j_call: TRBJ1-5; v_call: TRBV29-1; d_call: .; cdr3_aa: CSVEEGGRVQHF; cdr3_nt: TGCAGCGTTGAAGAGGGAGGGAGGGTCCAGCATTTT
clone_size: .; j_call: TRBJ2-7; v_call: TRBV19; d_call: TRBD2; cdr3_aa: CARRTGTSDYEQYF; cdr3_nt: TGTGCCAGAAGAACCGGGACTAGCGATTACGAGCAGTACTTC
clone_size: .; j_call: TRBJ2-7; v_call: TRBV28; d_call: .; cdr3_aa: CASSQTYEQYF; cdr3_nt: TGTGCCAGCAGTCAAACCTACGAGCAGTACTTC
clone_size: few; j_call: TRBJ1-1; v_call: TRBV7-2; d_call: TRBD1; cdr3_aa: CASSFDRGSTEAFF; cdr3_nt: TGTGCCAGCAGCTTCGACAGGGGAAGCACTGAAGCTTTCTTT
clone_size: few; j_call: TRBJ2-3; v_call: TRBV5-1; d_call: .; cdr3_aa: CASSFGTSTDTQYF; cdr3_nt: TGCGCCAGCAGCTTCGGGACGAGCACAGATACGCAGTATTTT
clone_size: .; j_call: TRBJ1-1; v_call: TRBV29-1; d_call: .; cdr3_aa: CSVKVVGETEAFF; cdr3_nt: TGCAGCGTTAAGGTTGTGGGAGAGACTGAAGCTTTCTTT
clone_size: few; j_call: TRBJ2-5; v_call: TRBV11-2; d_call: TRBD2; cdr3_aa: CASSLAGLAGGYWQETQYF; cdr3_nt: TGTGCCAGCAGCTTAGCGGGACTAGCGGGAGGATACTGGCAAGAGACCCAGTACTTC
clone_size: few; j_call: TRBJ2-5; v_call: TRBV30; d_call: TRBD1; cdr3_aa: CAWRGDRYQETQYF; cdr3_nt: TGTGCCTGGAGGGGGGACAGGTACCAAGAGACCCAGTACTTC
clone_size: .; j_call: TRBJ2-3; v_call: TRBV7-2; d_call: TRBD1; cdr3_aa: CASSLLGQSVDTQYF; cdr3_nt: TGTGCCAGCAGCTTACTGGGACAGAGCGTAGATACGCAGTATTTT
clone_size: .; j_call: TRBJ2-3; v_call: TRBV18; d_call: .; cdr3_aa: CASSAGTDTQYF; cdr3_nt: TGTGCCAGCTCCGCAGGCACAGATACGCAGTATTTT
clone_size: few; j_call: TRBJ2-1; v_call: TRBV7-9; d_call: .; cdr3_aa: CASSLGRAATYNEQFF; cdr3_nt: TGTGCCAGCAGCTTAGGCCGAGCGGCGACCTACAATGAGCAGTTCTTC
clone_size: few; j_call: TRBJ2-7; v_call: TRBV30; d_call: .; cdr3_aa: CAWSVAGLYEQYF; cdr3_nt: TGTGCCTGGAGTGTGGCAGGCTTATACGAGCAGTACTTC
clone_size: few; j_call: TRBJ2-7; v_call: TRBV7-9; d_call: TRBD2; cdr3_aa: CASSLTSGSYEQYF; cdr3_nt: TGTGCCAGCAGCTTAACTAGCGGGAGCTACGAGCAGTACTTC
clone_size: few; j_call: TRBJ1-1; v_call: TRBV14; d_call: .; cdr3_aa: CASSQDASGTEAFF; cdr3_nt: TGTGCCAGCAGCCAAGATGCATCGGGCACTGAAGCTTTCTTT
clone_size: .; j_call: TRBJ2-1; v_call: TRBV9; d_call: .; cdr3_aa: CASSSGLHNEQFF; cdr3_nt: TGTGCCAGCAGCTCGGGACTCCACAATGAGCAGTTCTTC
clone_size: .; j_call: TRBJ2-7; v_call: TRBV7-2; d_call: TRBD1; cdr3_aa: CASSWTGNYEQYF; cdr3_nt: TGTGCCAGCAGTTGGACAGGGAACTACGAGCAGTACTTC
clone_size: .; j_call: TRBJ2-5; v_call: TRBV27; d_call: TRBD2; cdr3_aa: CASSPPSGRTQYF; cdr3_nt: TGTGCCAGCAGTCCCCCTAGCGGACGGACCCAGTACTTC
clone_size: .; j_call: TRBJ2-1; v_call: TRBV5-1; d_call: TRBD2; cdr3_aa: CASSLRLAGNNEQFF; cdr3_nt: TGCGCCAGCAGCTTGCGGCTAGCGGGGAACAATGAGCAGTTCTTC
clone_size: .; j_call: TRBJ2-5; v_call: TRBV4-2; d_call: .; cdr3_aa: CASSPPTVWGFETQYF; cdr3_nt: TGTGCCAGCAGCCCACCGACAGTATGGGGTTTCGAGACCCAGTACTTC
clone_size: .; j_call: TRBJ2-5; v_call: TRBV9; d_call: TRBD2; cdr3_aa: CASSLGLAGGETQYF; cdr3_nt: TGTGCCAGCAGCCTAGGACTAGCGGGAGGGGAGACCCAGTACTTC
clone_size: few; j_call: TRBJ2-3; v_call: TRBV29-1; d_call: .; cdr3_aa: CSVDSPGDTQYF; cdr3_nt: TGCAGCGTTGACAGCCCGGGCGATACGCAGTATTTT
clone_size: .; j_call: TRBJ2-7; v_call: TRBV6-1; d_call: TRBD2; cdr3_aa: CASSDKTSGTYEQYF; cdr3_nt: TGTGCCAGCAGTGATAAGACTAGCGGAACCTACGAGCAGTACTTC
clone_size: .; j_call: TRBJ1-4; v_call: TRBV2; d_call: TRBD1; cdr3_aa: CASSRQGRSNEKLFF; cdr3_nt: TGTGCCAGCAGTCGACAGGGGAGAAGTAATGAAAAACTGTTTTTT
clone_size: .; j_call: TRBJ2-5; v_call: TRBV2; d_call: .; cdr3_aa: CASVRDRGQETQYF; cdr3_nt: TGTGCCAGCGTCCGGGACCGAGGCCAAGAGACCCAGTACTTC
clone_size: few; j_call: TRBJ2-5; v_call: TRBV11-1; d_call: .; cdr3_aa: CAGSQETQYF; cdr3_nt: TGTGCCGGTTCCCAAGAGACCCAGTACTTC
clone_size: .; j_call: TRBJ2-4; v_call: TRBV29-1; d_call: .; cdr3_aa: CSVRGVENIQYF; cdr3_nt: TGCAGCGTTAGGGGGGTCGAAAACATTCAGTACTTC
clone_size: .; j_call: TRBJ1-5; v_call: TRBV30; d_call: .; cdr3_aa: CAWSSRGNQPQHF; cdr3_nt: TGTGCCTGGAGTTCGCGGGGCAATCAGCCCCAGCATTTT
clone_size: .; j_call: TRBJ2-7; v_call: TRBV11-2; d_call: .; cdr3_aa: CASSLRQRTWNF; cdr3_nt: TGTGCCAGCAGCCTGCGACAGAGGACGTGGAACTTC
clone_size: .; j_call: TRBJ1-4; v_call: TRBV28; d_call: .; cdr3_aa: CASRTGATNEKLFF; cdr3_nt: TGTGCCAGCAGGACCGGTGCAACTAATGAAAAACTGTTTTTT
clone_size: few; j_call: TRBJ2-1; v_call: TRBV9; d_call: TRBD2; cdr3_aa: CASSVALADNEQFF; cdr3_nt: TGTGCCAGCAGCGTAGCACTAGCGGACAATGAGCAGTTCTTC
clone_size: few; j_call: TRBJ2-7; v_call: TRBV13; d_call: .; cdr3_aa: CASSRRVGEQYF; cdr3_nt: TGTGCCAGCAGCCGGCGGGTCGGCGAGCAGTACTTC
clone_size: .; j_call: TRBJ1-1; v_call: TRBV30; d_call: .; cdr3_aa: CAWNIMNTEAFF; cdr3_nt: TGTGCCTGGAACATCATGAACACTGAAGCTTTCTTT
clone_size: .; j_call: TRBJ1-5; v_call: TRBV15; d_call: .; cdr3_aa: CATSPGGGRQPQHF; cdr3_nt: TGTGCCACCAGCCCCGGAGGGGGGAGGCAGCCCCAGCATTTT
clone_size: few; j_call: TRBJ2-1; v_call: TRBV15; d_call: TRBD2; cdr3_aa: CATSPGLAGRTNEQFF; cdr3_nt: TGTGCCACCAGTCCCGGGTTAGCGGGGAGGACCAATGAGCAGTTCTTC
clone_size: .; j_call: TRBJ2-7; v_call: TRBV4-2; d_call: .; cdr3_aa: CASSQGSRGASSYEQYF; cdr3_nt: TGTGCCAGCAGCCAAGGGAGTAGAGGGGCATCGTCCTACGAGCAGTACTTC
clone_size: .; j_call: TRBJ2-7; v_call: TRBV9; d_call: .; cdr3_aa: CASSPRDASSYEQYF; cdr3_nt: TGTGCCAGCAGCCCGCGGGACGCGAGCTCCTACGAGCAGTACTTC
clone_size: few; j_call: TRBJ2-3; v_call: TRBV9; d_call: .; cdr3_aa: CASSPGLSTDTQYF; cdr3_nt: TGTGCCAGCAGCCCCGGGCTCAGCACAGATACGCAGTATTTT
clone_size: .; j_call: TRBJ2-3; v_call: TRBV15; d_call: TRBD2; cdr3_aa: CAAGASGRAEGTQYF; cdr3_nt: TGTGCCGCGGGCGCTAGCGGGAGGGCCGAAGGTACGCAGTATTTT
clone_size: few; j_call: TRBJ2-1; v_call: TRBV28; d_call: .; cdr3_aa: CASSDGGGYNEQFF; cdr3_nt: TGTGCCAGCAGTGATGGTGGTGGGTACAATGAGCAGTTCTTC
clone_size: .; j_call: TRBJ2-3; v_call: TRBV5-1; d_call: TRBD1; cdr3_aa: CASSKVAGQGADTQYF; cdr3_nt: TGCGCCAGCAGCAAGGTGGCGGGACAGGGGGCAGATACGCAGTATTTT
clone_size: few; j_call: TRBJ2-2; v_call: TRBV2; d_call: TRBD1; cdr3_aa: CASIGTGYFTGELFF; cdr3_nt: TGTGCCAGCATTGGGACAGGTTATTTCACCGGGGAGCTGTTTTTT
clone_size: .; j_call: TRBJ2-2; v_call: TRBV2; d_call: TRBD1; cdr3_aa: CASTEDRVTGELFF; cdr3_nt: TGTGCCAGCACTGAGGACAGGGTAACCGGGGAGCTGTTTTTT
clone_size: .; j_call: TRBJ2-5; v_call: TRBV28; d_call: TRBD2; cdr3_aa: CASSQTSAIETQYF; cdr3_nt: TGTGCCAGCAGCCAGACTAGCGCGATAGAGACCCAGTACTTC
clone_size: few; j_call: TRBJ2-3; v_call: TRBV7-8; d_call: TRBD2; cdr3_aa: CASSSDSGRGTDTQYF; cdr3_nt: TGTGCCAGCAGCTCCGATAGCGGGAGAGGTACAGATACGCAGTATTTT
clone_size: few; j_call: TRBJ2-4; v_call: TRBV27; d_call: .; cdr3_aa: CASRKDSKNIQYF; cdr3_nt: TGTGCCAGCAGGAAGGACTCTAAAAACATTCAGTACTTC
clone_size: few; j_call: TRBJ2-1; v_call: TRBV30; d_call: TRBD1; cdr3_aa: CAWGRDRVSRSYNEQFF; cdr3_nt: TGTGCCTGGGGGAGGGACAGGGTGTCCCGCTCCTACAATGAGCAGTTCTTC
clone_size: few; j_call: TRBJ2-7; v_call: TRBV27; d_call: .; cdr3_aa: CASSSRGGEQYF; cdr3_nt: TGTGCCAGCAGTTCCCGAGGAGGCGAGCAGTACTTC